This TCR beta chain came from a study of spatial heterogeneity in lung cancer. There are many counts of this clonotype. Its specificity is unknown. Sample time point: sample taken at primary tumor resection. The donors comprised some 70 untreated early-stage non-small cell lung cancer patients. TCRdb itself ran the 5' RACE reads through MiXCR, one entry per CDR3 protein. The sample contains 25,000 or so distinct CDR3 sequences, around 4.7% of which appear only once. J gave up 4 bases and V 5 bases, and 16 bases lay outside the gene matches. Germline V lookup: CDR1 SGHVS, CDR2 FQNEAQ. This CDR3 region has 17 residues. Study-wide results and limits: Blood showed ubiquitous tumor TCRs more often at resection than at routine follow-up.

Here the sequenced sample was PBMCs, taken at surgery. The source is a male donor with early-stage non-small cell lung cancer. The chain recombines TRBV7-8 with TRBJ1-2; 7 nucleotides line up with TRBD1. Here the CDR3 reads CASSRGTVLRTGYGYTF. DNA of the CDR3: TGTGCCAGCAGCCGCGGGACAGTTCTACGAACGGGCTATGGCTACACCTTC.